This is a list of T cell receptor beta chains from one sample in a study of shared clonotypes between healthy human individuals. TCRdb's table, derived via immunoSEQ multiplex PCR, lists solely in-frame clones and lacks some. The sample consists of around 1.4 million clones, less than 99% of them appearing once. The sample consisted of naive CD4+ T cells sorted from blood. These receptors all come from a man younger than 45 in good health. The CDR3 runs from the conserved cysteine through the conserved F or W. The order of the fields is V gene, D gene, J gene, clone size, CDR3 DNA, CDR3 protein. The D gene is left open where the match is weak. Where a row states a size, it is once, few, many or the class of an expanded clone; other rows omit it.

>TRBV11-2|TRBD2|TRBJ2-7|.
TGTGCCAGCAGCTTAGTATTAGCGGGAACCTACGAGCAGTACTTC
CASSLVLAGTYEQYF
>TRBV5-1|.|TRBJ2-6|.
TGCGCCAGCAGAGAGGGAGGACATGGGGCCAACGTCCTGACTTTC
CASREGGHGANVLTF
>TRBV2|TRBD1|TRBJ1-2|.
TGTGCCAGCAGTCGGGACAGGCTACATGGCTACACCTTC
CASSRDRLHGYTF
>TRBV10-3|.|TRBJ1-3|once
TGTGCCATCAGTGAGCTCAGACAGTCTTTGGACACCATATATTTT
CAISELRQSLDTIYF
>TRBV2|.|TRBJ2-1|.
TGTGCCAGCAGTGAAGCGCTTATGGGCCCGGGGAAGTTCTTC
CASSEALMGPGKFF
>TRBV6-1|TRBD1|TRBJ1-1|.
TGTGCCAGCAGTGAAGGGGGACAGCATAAAGCTTTCTTT
CASSEGGQHKAFF
>TRBV5-4|.|TRBJ1-1|.
TGTGCCAGCAGCTTGGTCCAGGCTACTATGAACACTGAAGCTTTCTTT
CASSLVQATMNTEAFF
>TRBV6-1|TRBD1|TRBJ1-3|.
TGTGCCAGCAGAACCGGGACAGGAGGAAACACCATATATTTT
CASRTGTGGNTIYF
>TRBV9|.|TRBJ2-1|.
TGTGCCAGCAGCGTAGGGTCCAGAAGTTACAATGAGCAGTTCTTC
CASSVGSRSYNEQFF
>TRBV18|TRBD1|TRBJ2-7|.
TGTGCCAGCTCACCACGTCGGACAGGGGACCATTACGAGCAGTACTTC
CASSPRRTGDHYEQYF